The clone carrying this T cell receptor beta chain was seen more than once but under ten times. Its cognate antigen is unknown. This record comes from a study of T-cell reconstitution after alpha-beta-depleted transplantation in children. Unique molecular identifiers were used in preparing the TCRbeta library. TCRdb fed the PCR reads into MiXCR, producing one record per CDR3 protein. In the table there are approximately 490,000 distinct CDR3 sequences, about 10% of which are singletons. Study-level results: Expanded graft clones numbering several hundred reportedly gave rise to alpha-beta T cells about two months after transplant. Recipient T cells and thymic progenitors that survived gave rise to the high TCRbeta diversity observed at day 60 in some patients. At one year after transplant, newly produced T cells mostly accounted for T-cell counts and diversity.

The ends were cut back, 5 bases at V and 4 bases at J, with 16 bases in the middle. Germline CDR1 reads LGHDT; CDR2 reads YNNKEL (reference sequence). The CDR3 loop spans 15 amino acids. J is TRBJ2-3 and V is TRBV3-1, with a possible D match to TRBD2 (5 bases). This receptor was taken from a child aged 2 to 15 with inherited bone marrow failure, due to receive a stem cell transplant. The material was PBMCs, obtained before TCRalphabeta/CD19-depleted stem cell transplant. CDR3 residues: CASSSVGSSADTQYF. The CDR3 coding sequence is TGTGCCAGCAGCAGCGTTGGGAGCTCGGCAGATACGCAGTATTTT.